What follows are 21 T cell receptor beta chains derived from one specimen sequenced in a study of cytomegalovirus exposure and HLA in healthy donors listed by TCRdb under 2017. Libraries were made using the immunoSEQ multiplex PCR assay. What TCRdb holds here is the immuneACCESS table cut down to in-frame rearrangements. Part of the clones is not present; checked against another copy, under half of the missing clones reflect an unresolved V gene, and the others are unexplained. For this sample there are around 220,000 clones; approximately 86% appear just once. Clones ranked in the top ten supply about 2.7% of the sample. The sequenced sample was PBMCs. These receptor sequences come from a woman under 30 in good health and CMV-seronegative.

This clone was detected only once. V and J are TRBV6-1 and TRBJ1-1; D ambiguous. V was clipped by 4 bases and J by 0 bases, with 9 bases between them. The CDR3 is made up of 14 amino acids. Germline assignment: CDR1 MNHNS and CDR2 SASEGT. The CDR3 bases are TGTGCCAGCAGTGGGGAGATCATGAACACTGAAGCTTTCTTT. Protein product: CASSGEIMNTEAFF.

The rearrangement joins TRBV2 to TRBJ2-6; possibly TRBD2 for D (5 bases). Germline-derived CDR1 and CDR2 are SNHLY and FYNNEI. This CDR3 region has 17 residues. Between the trimmed V and J ends, which lost 8 bases and 0 bases, there was a span of 17 bases. CDR3 amino acids: CASAAGIRSSGANVLTF. CDR3 DNA sequence: TGTGCCAGCGCAGCCGGGATACGAAGCTCTGGGGCCAACGTCCTGACTTTC.

This chain uses TRBV20-1 with TRBJ1-1; D uncertain. The germline gives CDR1 DFQATT, CDR2 SNEGSKA (reference sequence). The CDR3 runs 9 residues. V lost 6 bases and J 10 bases, leaving 9 bases between the germline ends. Written as DNA, the CDR3 is TGCAGTGCCGGGGTTAGAGCTTTCTTT. It translates to CSAGVRAFF.

The rearrangement joins TRBV11-2 to TRBJ2-7, with D uncertain. CDR3 length equals 12 residues. Germline V lookup: CDR1 SGHAT, CDR2 FQNNGV. The V gene lost 0 bases and the J gene lost 5 bases, with 5 bases spanning the gap. The CDR3 loop is CASSLDVDEQYF. In DNA, the CDR3 is TGTGCCAGCAGCTTAGATGTAGACGAGCAGTACTTC.

The chain employs TRBV6-1 and TRBJ2-3; 9 nucleotides match TRBD1. Looked up from germline, CDR1 is MNHNS and CDR2 is SASEGT. The CDR3 spans 15 residues. The V and J ends lost 5 bases and 4 bases, in that order; junction bases with no gene match: 7. CDR3 sequence reads: CASSLTGGGSDTQYF. The CDR3 coding sequence is TGTGCCAGCAGTCTGACAGGGGGGGGATCAGATACGCAGTATTTT.

The genes are TRBV27 and TRBJ1-1, with 12 bases lining up with TRBD1. The CDR3 spans 15 residues. Germline V gene sequence: CDR1 MNHEY, CDR2 SMNVEV (reference sequence). V lost 6 bases and J lost 6; bases outside the gene matches: 8. Written as DNA, the CDR3 is TGTGCCAGCAGACCTTCGGGACAGGGGGCTGCTGAAGCTTTCTTT. Its translation is CASRPSGQGAAEAFF.

The rearrangement links TRBV4-3 to TRBJ2-1, with a tentative D call TRBD2 (5 bases). The germline gives CDR1 LGHNA, CDR2 YSLEER. Trimming cost V 1 base and J 0 bases, with 16 bases left between them. The CDR3 spans 18 residues. This CDR3 is CASSQARTRPNSYNEQFF. The CDR3 DNA is TGCGCCAGCAGCCAAGCCAGGACTCGACCGAACTCCTACAATGAGCAGTTCTTC.

The chain links TRBV5-4 to TRBJ1-3; 9 bases fit TRBD1. Unmatched junction bases numbered 6, after V lost 4 bases and J lost 7 bases. CDR3 length: 14 amino acids. Per the germline V gene, CDR1 is SGHNT and CDR2 is YYREEE (reference sequence). CDR3 residues: CASSQKDRGNTIYF. CDR3 coding DNA: TGTGCCAGCAGCCAGAAAGACAGGGGGAACACCATATATTTT.

The chain is built from TRBV4-3 and TRBJ2-7; D gene unclear. V dropped 0 bases and J dropped 5 bases, with 14 bases sitting between them. The CDR3 runs 15 residues. Germline values: CDR1 LGHNA, CDR2 YSLEER. The CDR3 nucleotides are TGCGCCAGCAGCCAAGAGGTTCGAGGCTTCGACGAGCAGTACTTC. Translated, it gives CASSQEVRGFDEQYF.

V and J are TRBV19 and TRBJ1-5, with D possibly matching TRBD1 (5 bases). Germline-derived CDR1 and CDR2 are LNHDA and SQIVND (reference sequence). V was clipped by 3 bases and J by 1 base, with 7 bases between them. The CDR3 spans 14 residues. The CDR3 is CASSIGGSNQPQHF. In DNA, the CDR3 is TGTGCCAGTAGTATCGGGGGGAGCAATCAGCCCCAGCATTTT.

This clone showed up just once. V gene TRBV4-2 combines with J gene TRBJ2-5; tentative D call: TRBD2 (6 bases). Per germline, CDR1 LGHNA and CDR2 YNFKEQ. The V gene lost 0 bases and the J gene lost 1 base, with 12 bases spanning the gap. The CDR3 length is 16 residues. The CDR3 is CASSQDWPAGQETQYF. CDR3 in DNA: TGTGCCAGCAGCCAAGATTGGCCAGCGGGCCAAGAGACCCAGTACTTC.

With regard to this clone: An end of the junction does not agree with germline; a read error may underlie this. The V call is TRBV29-1, the J call TRBJ2-1, with 8 bases that match TRBD1. CDR3 size: 13 residues. The germline gives CDR1 SQVTM, CDR2 ANQGSEA. CDR3 sequence: CSAAGGSHNEQFF. DNA for the CDR3: TGCAGCGCCGCAGGGGGCTCCCACAATGAGCAGTTCTTC.

This clone is termed medium-sized. J is TRBJ2-7 and V is TRBV7-9; 8 bases match TRBD2. The germline CDR1 and CDR2 sequences are SEHNR and FQNEAQ (reference sequence). The CDR3 is made up of 14 amino acids. The junction had 0 bases not matched to a gene; V was cut back by 2 bases and J by 0 bases. The CDR3 DNA sequence: TGTGCCAGCAGCTTACTAGCGGGCTCCTACGAGCAGTACTTC. Translating gives CASSLLAGSYEQYF.

This sequence joins TRBV10-3 and TRBJ2-1; 9 bases are shared with TRBD2. There are 15 residues in the CDR3. Trimming cost V 6 bases and J 1 base; bases outside gene matches: 4. CDR1 is ENHRY and CDR2 is SYGVKD in the germline V gene. The CDR3 is CAISPTSGSYNEQFF. The CDR3 nucleotides are TGTGCCATCAGCCCTACTAGCGGGTCCTACAATGAGCAGTTCTTC.

The rearrangement links TRBV28 to TRBJ1-2; D is unclear. Germline loops: CDR1 MDHEN, CDR2 SYDVKM. The V gene lost 3 bases and the J gene lost 2 bases, with 4 bases spanning the gap. The CDR3 has 12 residues. The CDR3 protein is CASSFQNYGYTF. DNA of the CDR3: TGTGCCAGCAGTTTCCAAAACTATGGCTACACCTTC.

The genes are TRBV6-5 and TRBJ2-5, with 7 positions matching TRBD1. The CDR3 loop spans 13 amino acids. Germline CDR1 MNHEY, CDR2 SVGAGI. With 6 bases clipped from V and 3 bases from J, the junction kept 4 bases outside the gene matches. CDR3 residues: CASRAGTEETQYF. Written as DNA, the CDR3 is TGTGCCAGCAGGGCCGGGACAGAAGAGACCCAGTACTTC.

This clone was recorded a few times. The rearrangement uses TRBV7-9 and TRBJ2-7, with TRBD1 as a possible D gene (6 bases). The V gene lost 1 base and the J gene lost 1 base, with 14 bases spanning the gap. The germline V gene has CDR1 SEHNR and CDR2 FQNEAQ (reference sequence). The CDR3 extends over 16 amino acids. The CDR3 region has the DNA TGTGCCAGCAGCTTAGGCGGACAGTGGCGTTCCTACGAGCAGTACTTC. It encodes CASSLGGQWRSYEQYF.

This clone was detected once. The chain employs TRBV15 and TRBJ1-5, with D possibly TRBD1 on 6 matching bases. The V gene's germline CDR1 is LNHNV and CDR2 YYDKDF (reference sequence). Deletions cut 3 bases from V and 5 bases from J, with 14 bases between. This CDR3 has 15 amino acids. The CDR3 is CATSSHAGVDQPQHF. CDR3 bases: TGTGCCACCAGCAGCCATGCAGGGGTAGATCAGCCCCAGCATTTT.

The chain employs TRBV6-1 and TRBJ2-5; 8 bases align to TRBD1. V was clipped by 4 bases and J by 7 bases; unmatched bases: 8. Germline CDR1 MNHNS, CDR2 SASEGT. The CDR3 runs 14 residues. CDR3 in amino acids: CASSGQGSLGTQYF. The DNA for the CDR3 is TGTGCCAGCAGTGGACAGGGGTCATTGGGGACCCAGTACTTC.

This chain connects TRBV19 to TRBJ1-2, with TRBD1 matching 8 bases. This CDR3 has 14 residues. The junction had 8 bases not matched to a gene; V was cut back by 8 bases and J by 3 bases. CDR1 is LNHDA, CDR2 SQIVND, per germline (reference sequence). CDR3 loop: CASSRTGTDYGYTF. CDR3 in DNA: TGTGCCAGTTCACGGACAGGGACCGACTATGGCTACACCTTC.

This clone appeared once. The chain uses TRBV27 and TRBJ1-2, with 10 nucleotides matching TRBD1. CDR3 length equals 18 residues. V lost 4 bases and J lost 0; bases outside the gene matches: 11. Per the germline V gene, CDR1 is MNHEY and CDR2 is SMNVEV (reference sequence). CDR3 amino acids: CASSSPSGQGLANYGYTF. CDR3 nucleotide sequence: TGTGCCAGCAGTTCCCCCTCGGGACAGGGGCTAGCTAACTATGGCTACACCTTC.